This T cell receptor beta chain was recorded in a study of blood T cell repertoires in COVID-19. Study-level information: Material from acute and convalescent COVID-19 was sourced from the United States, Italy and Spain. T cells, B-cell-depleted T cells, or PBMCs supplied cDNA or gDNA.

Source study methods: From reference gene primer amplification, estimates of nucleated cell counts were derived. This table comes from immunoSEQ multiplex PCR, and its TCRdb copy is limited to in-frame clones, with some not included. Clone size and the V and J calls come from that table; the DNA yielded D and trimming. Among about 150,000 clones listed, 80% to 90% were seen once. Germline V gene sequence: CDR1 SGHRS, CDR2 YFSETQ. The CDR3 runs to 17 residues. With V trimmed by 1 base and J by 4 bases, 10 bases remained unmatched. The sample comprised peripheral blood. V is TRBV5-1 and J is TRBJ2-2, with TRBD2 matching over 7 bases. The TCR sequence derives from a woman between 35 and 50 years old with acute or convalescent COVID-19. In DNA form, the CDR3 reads TGCGCCAGCAGCTTGAGCGGGACGGGATGGAGCACCGGGGAGCTGTTTTTT. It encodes CASSLSGTGWSTGELFF.